This T cell receptor beta chain was identified in a study of monozygotic twins with inflammatory bowel disease (dated by TCRdb to 2018 to 2020). About the investigation overall: The full study comprised 30 or so monozygotic twin pairs: nine German pairs (four IBD-concordant, five IBD-discordant) and 19 IBD-discordant Danish pairs. The search for disease-associated traits relied mainly on comparing, within discordant pairs, IBD patients with their genetically identical healthy co-twins. Each individual had, on average, about 151 000 unique TCRalpha sequences and 181 000 unique TCRbeta sequences available for analysis. Summary of the overall study and its limitations: The results gave no support for a single strong signal or clonotype linked to IBD. Compared with healthy twins, IBD patients had fewer clonotypes in common with other individuals, a difference most pronounced in patients showing signs of disease activity. Concordant and discordant twins showed no difference in repertoire similarity, possibly because of limited statistical power. IBD patients had lower TCRbeta repertoire diversity, measured by the inverse Simpson index, than their healthy co-twins. Because patients received different immunosuppressive treatments, the repertoires may have picked up extra background noise and variability between individuals. The analysis was unable to tell different T cell subtypes apart.

The CDR3 numbers 15 residues from cysteine through phenylalanine. Only the protein is on record. CDR1 and CDR2, per the germline V gene, are SGHRS and YFSETQ. From each donor, an approximately 2.4 ml peripheral blood sample was collected into PAXgene tubes and kept at -80 degrees C. Without T cell sorting, total RNA was isolated from whole blood using the PAXgene blood miRNA kit on an automated QIAcube. Peripheral blood from monozygotic twin pairs who were concordant or discordant for inflammatory bowel disease underwent deep TCRalpha and TCRbeta repertoire profiling using unique molecular barcoding. Smoking habits were recorded for all twin pairs, with individuals classified as current, former or never smokers. The library was generated by 5' RACE. Each TCR library was prepared from 3,000 to 4,500 ng of total RNA. For each sample, cDNA synthesis with SMARTScribe reverse transcriptase was split into eight separate reactions. During cDNA synthesis, template switching was used to introduce unique molecular identifiers that contained a 6-nucleotide sample barcode. Amplification of TCRalpha and TCRbeta cDNA involved two nested PCRs of 16 and 9 cycles, and each PCR was followed by bead purification. Before amplification, cDNA was treated with uracil DNA-glycosylase and purified using the QIAquick PCR purification kit. In the second PCR, Illumina TruSeq-compatible adapters and sample-specific barcodes were added. TapeStation and Qubit were used to check library quality and concentration, and 4 to 6 ng of each library was pooled. Sequencing of the pooled libraries was done on an Illumina HiSeq2500 single-index Rapid Run using custom sequencing primers and 2 x 100 bp reads. The paper's processing steps were these. MiGEC version 1.2.6 was used for UMI-based consensus assembly to correct PCR and sequencing errors. MiXCR version 2.1.1 handled V(D)J alignment, clonotype assembly and CDR3 extraction. Gene usage, clonotype sharing and MAIT/NKT TCR abundance were normalised by analysing the top 1000, 10 000 and 20 000 clonotypes per sample. After downsampling to 27 000 UMIs, diversity was calculated as the inverse Simpson index using the vegan R package. Paired Mann-Whitney U tests were applied to discordant twin pairs, with Benjamini-Hochberg correction for multiple testing. TCRdb reprocessed the reads, reporting each CDR3 protein sequence once and no DNA. For this entry, the V and J calls and clone size follow TCRdb and not the study's own pipeline. This sample's table lists 200,000 to 250,000 distinct CDR3 sequences. The ten top clones hold under 8.5% of the sample.

Regarding this clonotype: No antigen is known for it.

This receptor was taken from a human donor with ulcerative colitis or Crohn's disease, or a healthy co-twin of an affected twin (not recorded which). Sequencing used blood. Rearrangement joined TRBV5-1 to TRBJ2-1; there is no DNA to check the TCRdb D call of TRBD1. CDR3 sequence: CASSIGTGGSNEQLF.